One sample yielded the 30 T cell receptor beta chains listed below, sequenced in a study of T cells in narcolepsy. Clones were sequenced by immunoSEQ multiplex PCR, and TCRdb holds only the in-frame ones, with some missing. The sample lists about 40,000 clones, 88% occurring once. Sequencing input: CD45RA- memory CD4+ T cells from PBMCs. The receptors shown here come from a human donor with narcolepsy.

This clone came up once. The chain joins TRBV10-2 to TRBJ1-1; D unresolved. CDR1 and CDR2 (germline): WSHSY, SAAADI. The CDR3 contains 14 residues. V was trimmed by 0 bases and J by 4 bases, leaving 9 bases between them. The CDR3 region is CASSESPIGTEAFF. Here the CDR3 DNA reads TGCGCCAGCAGTGAGTCACCCATTGGCACTGAAGCTTTCTTT.

The chain carries TRBV5-1 and TRBJ2-3, with TRBD2 matching 8 bases. Per the germline V gene, CDR1 is SGHRS and CDR2 is YFSETQ. V lost 1 base to trimming and J lost 1 base; unmatched junction nucleotides: 11. The CDR3 is 18 amino acids. The CDR3 here is CASSLSTGGPSRTDTQYF. CDR3 DNA: TGCGCCAGCAGCTTGTCGACGGGAGGGCCGTCACGCACAGATACGCAGTATTTT.

The J gene is TRBJ2-2, the V gene TRBV18, with unresolved D. Looked up from germline, CDR1 is KGHSH and CDR2 is LQKENI. The CDR3 contains 15 residues. V was clipped by 6 bases and J by 4 bases, with 15 bases between them. The CDR3 region has the DNA TGTGCCAGCTCCCAGTTACGACAAGCCACCGGGGAGCTGTTTTTT. It encodes CASSQLRQATGELFF.

This clone was detected once. The V gene is TRBV5-6, the J gene TRBJ1-2; 9 bases align to TRBD1. Germline loops: CDR1 SGHDT, CDR2 YYEEEE. V was clipped by 0 bases and J by 7 bases; unmatched bases: 13. This CDR3 spans 17 amino acids. The CDR3 DNA follows: TGTGCCAGCAGCTTGGCGGGACAGGGTGTCTTTAGGCGTGGCTACACCTTC. Translated: CASSLAGQGVFRRGYTF.

This clone has only one observation. The rearrangement uses TRBV6-1 and TRBJ1-5, with TRBD1 identical over 9 bases. The CDR3 totals 18 residues. V dropped 0 bases and J dropped 3; count of bases not matched to a gene: 9. Per germline, CDR1 MNHNS and CDR2 SASEGT. CDR3: CASSEALQGALDNQPQHF. The CDR3, as DNA: TGTGCCAGCAGTGAAGCGTTACAGGGGGCTCTTGACAATCAGCCCCAGCATTTT.

This rearrangement joins TRBV20-1 to TRBJ2-5, with D possibly TRBD2 on 6 matching bases. This CDR3 is built from 11 residues. Trimming shortened V by 8 bases and J by 5 bases, and 12 bases separated the two germline ends. Germline V CDR1 and CDR2: DFQATT, SNEGSKA (reference sequence). Here the CDR3 DNA reads TGCAGTTGGACTATGAGGGAGACCCAGTACTTC. The encoded protein is CSWTMRETQYF.

This clone was seen a handful of times. This chain links TRBV4-2 with TRBJ2-1; D possibly corresponds to TRBD2 (5 bases). Germline V CDR1 and CDR2: LGHNA, YNFKEQ. V lost 4 bases and J lost 10, with 14 bases in between. CDR3 length: 13 residues. In nucleotides, the CDR3 is TGTGCCAGCAGCCTCCTCGGGGATAGAGAGCAGTTCTTC. It specifies CASSLLGDREQFF.

The chain combines TRBV7-3 with TRBJ2-7; 14 bases map to TRBD2. Germline V gives CDR1 SGHTA, CDR2 FQGTGA. The CDR3 has 20 amino acids. The V and J ends lost 5 bases and 6 bases, in that order; junction bases with no gene match: 21. CDR3 nucleotides: TGTGCCAGCAGCCGCCCTGAGGGACTAGCGGGAGAAATGGGGCCTAGCGAGCAGTACTTC. Translating it yields CASSRPEGLAGEMGPSEQYF.

This chain connects TRBV2 to TRBJ2-1; 8 nucleotides align to TRBD2. This CDR3 region has 13 residues. V was pared by 4 bases and J by 9 bases, with 5 bases of the junction left unmatched. Per the germline V gene, CDR1 is SNHLY and CDR2 is FYNNEI. This CDR3 reads CASSVGTRGEQFF. CDR3 coding DNA: TGTGCCAGCAGTGTAGGGACTAGGGGTGAGCAGTTCTTC.

This sequence joins TRBV29-1 and TRBJ1-3, with D unclear. V was cut by 3 bases and J by 2 bases, with 8 bases left in between. The germline gives CDR1 SQVTM, CDR2 ANQGSEA. The CDR3 is 13 amino acids. The CDR3 region is CSVEYGAGNTIYF. DNA for the CDR3: TGCAGCGTTGAGTACGGGGCTGGAAACACCATATATTTT.

The count of this clone is one. V gene TRBV2 combines with J gene TRBJ2-7, with 13 nucleotides matching TRBD2. Germline values: CDR1 SNHLY, CDR2 FYNNEI. The CDR3 has 15 amino acids. J gave up 4 bases and V 6 bases, and 6 bases lay outside the gene matches. CDR3 sequence: CASRHAGLAGYEQYF. The CDR3, as DNA: TGTGCCAGCAGGCACGCGGGACTAGCGGGGTACGAGCAGTACTTC.

V is TRBV25-1 and J is TRBJ1-2; possibly TRBD1 for D (5 bases). This CDR3 comprises 13 residues. CDR1 and CDR2 from the germline V gene are MGHDK and SYGVNS. The germline V and J ends were trimmed by 3 bases and 7 bases, with 12 bases remaining between them. CDR3 DNA: TGTGCCAGCAGTGATAGGTTGGGGCCTGGCTACACCTTC. Its translation is CASSDRLGPGYTF.

The chain couples TRBV5-1 to TRBJ1-2; D is possibly TRBD1 (6 bases). Germline V gene sequence: CDR1 SGHRS, CDR2 YFSETQ. The CDR3 consists of 14 residues. V shed 3 bases and J shed 4 bases, with 13 bases lying between them. The CDR3 region is CASSSGMGAYGYTF. CDR3 bases: TGCGCCAGCAGCTCCGGGATGGGGGCCTATGGCTACACCTTC.

This chain links TRBV10-3 with TRBJ2-7, with 9 bases aligning to TRBD2. This CDR3 spans 13 amino acids. Germline CDR1 ENHRY, CDR2 SYGVKD. J was trimmed by 2 bases and V by 8 bases; bases with no gene match: 4. CDR3 sequence: CAIRTSEAYEQYF. In nucleotides, the CDR3 is TGTGCCATCCGGACTAGCGAAGCCTACGAGCAGTACTTC.

V gene TRBV5-5 combines with J gene TRBJ2-7; D not certain. Germline V gene data show CDR1 as SGHKS and CDR2 as YYEKEE (reference sequence). Trimming cost V 0 bases and J 0 bases, with 13 bases left between them. The CDR3 extends over 16 amino acids. CDR3 DNA: TGTGCCAGCAGCTTGGCCAGTCTCTCCAGCTCCTACGAGCAGTACTTC. Protein sequence: CASSLASLSSSYEQYF.

This chain connects TRBV2 to TRBJ2-5; D is uncertain. This CDR3 contains 12 residues. The ends were cut back, 8 bases at V and 9 bases at J, with 16 bases in the middle. Germline CDR1 reads SNHLY; CDR2 reads FYNNEI. The CDR3 sequence is CASGITPPSQYF. Written as DNA, the CDR3 is TGTGCCAGCGGTATCACCCCCCCGTCCCAGTACTTC.

The gene calls are TRBV6-5 and TRBJ2-1, with a weak D call TRBD2 (6 bases). The germline V gene has CDR1 MNHEY and CDR2 SVGAGI. Deletions cut 10 bases from V and 0 bases from J, with 16 bases between. The CDR3 covers 15 residues. CDR3 residues: CATRKGRSSYNEQFF. The CDR3 DNA is TGTGCCACCAGGAAAGGGAGGAGCTCCTACAATGAGCAGTTCTTC.

The J gene is TRBJ2-7, the V gene TRBV5-4; tentatively, D is TRBD1 (5 bases). Per the germline V gene, CDR1 is SGHNT and CDR2 is YYREEE (reference sequence). CDR3 length: 13 amino acids. V was cut by 4 bases and J by 6 bases, with 14 bases left in between. The CDR3 loop reads CASSRQSYSEQYF. CDR3 sequence (DNA): TGTGCCAGCAGCCGACAGTCCTATTCCGAGCAGTACTTC.

J is TRBJ2-5 and V is TRBV7-3; 9 positions match TRBD2. Trimming at V came to 5 bases and at J to 1 base, leaving 5 bases not matched to a gene. The CDR3 runs 15 residues. Germline lookup yields CDR1 SGHTA and CDR2 FQGTGA. CDR3 loop: CASSPSGAIQETQYF. The DNA of the CDR3 is TGTGCCAGCAGCCCTAGCGGGGCGATCCAAGAGACCCAGTACTTC. The entire variable domain, with the rest obtained from reference TRBV7-3 and TRBJ2-5, is as follows: GAGVSQTPSNKVTEKGKYVELRCDPISGHTALYWYRQSLGQGPEFLIYFQGTGAADDSGLPNDRFFAVRPEGSVSTLKIQRTERGDSAVYLCASSPSGAIQETQYFGPGTRLLVL.

The chain combines TRBV6-5 with TRBJ1-2; D remains unclear. This CDR3 region has 15 residues. Germline CDR1 is MNHEY and CDR2 is SVGAGI. Trimming shortened V by 4 bases and J by 0 bases, and 12 bases separated the two germline ends. CDR3 sequence reads: CASSLSRAANYGYTF. CDR3 coding DNA: TGTGCCAGCAGTTTATCCCGGGCCGCTAACTATGGCTACACCTTC.

CDR3 protein: CASSSGTASRGTQYF. In DNA, the CDR3 is TGTGCCAGTAGTAGCGGGACAGCCTCCAGGGGGACCCAGTACTTC. The rearrangement joins TRBV19 to TRBJ2-5; tentatively, D is TRBD1 (7 bases). The germline V and J ends were trimmed by 4 bases and 7 bases, with 19 bases remaining between them. The CDR3 is 15 residues long. In germline, CDR1 is LNHDA, CDR2 SQIVND (reference sequence). The whole variable domain, filled in from reference TRBV19 and TRBJ2-5, reads DGGITQSPKYLFRKEGQNVTLSCEQNLNHDAMYWYRQDPGQGLRLIYYSQIVNDFQKGDIAEGYSVSREKKESFPLTVTSAQKNPTAFYLCASSSGTASRGTQYFGPGTRLLVL.

The CDR3 sequence is CASSLSVTQYF. CDR3 nucleotides: TGTGCCAGCAGCCTTAGCGTGACCCAGTACTTC. The V call is TRBV7-2, the J call TRBJ2-5; TRBD2 is a possible D gene (5 bases). The germline V and J ends were trimmed by 5 bases and 7 bases, with 8 bases remaining between them. Looked up from germline, CDR1 is SGHTA and CDR2 is FQGNSA. The CDR3 runs to 11 residues.

Only one count was recorded for this clone. The V and J genes are TRBV4-2 and TRBJ1-1, with 10 bases aligning to TRBD1. V shed 4 bases and J 0 bases; nucleotides not matched to a gene: 8. The germline V gene encodes CDR1 LGHNA and CDR2 YNFKEQ. The CDR3 has 17 residues. CDR3 loop: CASSRRQGAGMNTEAFF. The CDR3 DNA follows: TGTGCCAGCAGCCGGAGACAGGGGGCCGGTATGAACACTGAAGCTTTCTTT.

The V and J genes are TRBV7-6 and TRBJ1-1; D is unclear. The length of the CDR3 is 12 residues. Trimming left V 1 base short and J 4 bases short, with 4 bases between. Germline V CDR1 and CDR2: SGHVS, FNYEAQ. The CDR3 reads CASSLGPTEAFF. The DNA of the CDR3 is TGTGCCAGCAGCTTAGGTCCCACTGAAGCTTTCTTT.

J is TRBJ1-1 and V is TRBV6-5, with no clear D. This CDR3 has 12 residues. Looked up from germline, CDR1 is MNHEY and CDR2 is SVGAGI. With 0 bases removed from V and 4 bases from J, the gap between germline ends came to 3 bases. The CDR3 DNA reads TGTGCCAGCAGTTACTCGGCCACTGAAGCTTTCTTT. Protein product: CASSYSATEAFF.

This clone has just one count. This chain uses TRBV20-1 with TRBJ2-5; D unresolved. The CDR3 consists of 10 residues. Between the trimmed V and J ends, which lost 3 bases and 5 bases, there was a span of 4 bases. Germline V gene sequence: CDR1 DFQATT, CDR2 SNEGSKA (reference sequence). CDR3 in amino acids: CSARVETQYF. The CDR3 nucleotides are TGCAGTGCTAGGGTTGAGACCCAGTACTTC.

This sequence joins TRBV6-6 and TRBJ1-5; maybe TRBD1 (5 bases). CDR1 and CDR2 (germline): MNHNY, SVGAGI (reference sequence). The CDR3 runs to 15 residues. The V gene lost 5 bases and the J gene lost 4 bases, with 15 bases spanning the gap. The CDR3: CASSPTFGGNQPQHF. CDR3 sequence (DNA): TGTGCCAGCAGTCCGACCTTTGGGGGAAATCAGCCCCAGCATTTT.

Turning to this clone: The junction does not match germline at one end; this may be a read error. The chain is built from TRBV6-4 and TRBJ1-1, with no clear D. In germline, CDR1 is MRHNA, CDR2 SNTAGT. This CDR3 contains 11 residues. In DNA, the CDR3 is TGTGCTAGCAGGAAGCCCACTGAAGCTTTCTTT. Protein sequence: CASRKPTEAFF.

The chain has TRBV27 and TRBJ2-5, with 8 nucleotides matching TRBD1. The J segment lost 5 bases and the V segment lost 4 bases, leaving 9 bases of the junction unmatched. Germline V lookup: CDR1 MNHEY, CDR2 SMNVEV (reference sequence). The CDR3 is made up of 15 amino acids. This chain's CDR3 is CASSSGQGRRETQYF. The CDR3 nucleotides read TGTGCCAGCAGTTCCGGACAGGGCCGGAGGGAGACCCAGTACTTC.

V is TRBV7-8 and J is TRBJ2-7; 13 nucleotides match TRBD2. V lost 5 bases to trimming and J lost 3 bases; unmatched junction nucleotides: 4. Germline V lookup: CDR1 SGHVS, CDR2 FQNEAQ. The CDR3 is 15 residues long. In nucleotides, the CDR3 is TGTGCCAGCAGCCTCAGGACTAGCGGGGGCTACGAGCAGTACTTC. Amino acids: CASSLRTSGGYEQYF.